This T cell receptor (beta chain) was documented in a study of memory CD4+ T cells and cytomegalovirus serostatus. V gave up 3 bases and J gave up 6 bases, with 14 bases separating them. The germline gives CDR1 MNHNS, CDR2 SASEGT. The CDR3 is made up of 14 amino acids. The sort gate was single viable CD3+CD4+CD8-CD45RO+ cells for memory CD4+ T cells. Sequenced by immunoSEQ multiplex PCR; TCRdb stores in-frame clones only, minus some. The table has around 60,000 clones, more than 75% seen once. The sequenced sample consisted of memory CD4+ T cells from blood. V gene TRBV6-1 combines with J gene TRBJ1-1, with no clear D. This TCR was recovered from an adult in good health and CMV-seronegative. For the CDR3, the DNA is TGTGCCAGCAGTGACCTAACGGGGTTGGCTGAAGCTTTCTTT. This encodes CASSDLTGLAEAFF.